This record looks at one T cell receptor beta chain sequence and its context. The antigen is undetermined. The CDR3 is made up of 15 amino acids. V lost 0 bases to trimming and J lost 7 bases, with 11 bases between them. Germline V lookup: CDR1 SGDLS, CDR2 YYNGEE. Purity of the untouched CD4+ T cells was approximately 98%. This entry belongs to a study of T cell repertoires and HLA-DP antigens. Study-wide background: Alloreactive CD4+ T cells targeted HLA-DP on transduced HeLa. Average DNA input: around 220 ng for CD137+CD4+ sorts, about 1,200 ng pre-culture.

The PCR primers covered 54 TRBV and 13 TRBJ segments. The data were produced by immunoSEQ multiplex PCR, yet TCRdb's version contains in-frame clones alone and is incomplete. The sample includes some 120,000 clones, around 92% of them seen just once. The sequencing input was CD4+ T cells from PBMCs. The chain recombines TRBV9 with TRBJ1-6; D gene ambiguous. The sequence was obtained from a woman under 30 in good health and CMV-seronegative. The CDR3 nucleotides read TGTGCCAGCAGCGTAGCGCCGGGTGCGAATTCACCCCTCCACTTT. Translation: CASSVAPGANSPLHF. Full variable domain (rest looked up from reference TRBV9 and TRBJ1-6): DSGVTQTPKHLITATGQRVTLRCSPRSGDLSVYWYQQSLDQGLQFLIQYYNGEERAKGNILERFSAQQFPDLHSELNLSSLELGDSALYFCASSVAPGANSPLHFGNGTRLTVT.